The T cell receptor (beta chain) under discussion was sequenced for a study of T cells after yellow fever vaccination (dated by TCRdb to the late 2010s). As for the study more broadly: Libraries from fractions with low cell numbers were prepared with the SMART-Seq v4 Ultra Low Input RNA kit. Blood samples were taken at several timepoints before and after primary and secondary immunization, and bulk PBMC replicates and cell subsets were isolated. The cohort comprised two healthy male donors, one aged 18 to 30 and one aged 30 to 39 years. To follow T-cell clones before and after both primary and booster YFV17D yellow fever vaccination, bulk TCR alpha and beta repertoires underwent longitudinal sequencing. Beyond this particular receptor, the publication reports: Only a couple of donors were included in the study, so the extent to which the findings can be generalized is limited. After the booster, most of the clones that had expanded following primary vaccination were detected again (around 95% of CD4 and roughly 90% of CD8), which suggests that memory was broadly maintained. A small share of clonotypes was detected in both CD4 and CD8 compartments, with the overlap likely arising from convergent recombination. The secondary T-cell response was found to be weaker but faster than the primary response, with a peak reached on day 5 rather than on day 15. FACS-sorted repertoires could contain abundant contaminating clonotypes from the bulk population, so computational filtering was required.

About this clonotype: Its antigen is still unknown. The input lacks base qualities; no much larger clone sits a single base away.

TCR cDNA was synthesized by 5'RACE template switching, through which a universal primer site and unique molecular identifiers were introduced. cDNA synthesis was primed from both the TCR alpha and TCR beta constant segments. Library amplification used two PCR steps, and the second PCR step added sample barcodes and sequencing adapters. Sequencing of libraries was done on Illumina HiSeq 2500 (2x100 bp) or NovaSeq (2x150 bp). The study's processing was this. MIGEC handled demultiplexing of reads and collapsing into UMI consensus sequences, while MiXCR performed V(D)J alignment. Using edgeR on replicate PBMC samples, clonotypes were called vaccine-responding if FDR was below 0.01 and the log2 fold change was above 5 up to day 15. Each bulk clonotype was labeled CD4 or CD8 based on which sequenced repertoire, CD4 or CD8, contained the clonotype at higher abundance. TCRdb applied fastp at Q25 and MiXCR to the public reads, then kept only in-frame beta chains. Every distinct CDR3 protein forms one entry, paired with its most common genes and DNA. TCRdb, not the original authors, processed these V and J calls. This sample comprises about 260,000 distinct CDR3 sequences, 10% to 15% of them detected only once. The biggest ten clones account for roughly 0.5% of the sample.

This specimen's treatment or condition label, per the study, means: live attenuated yellow fever vaccine strain. A standard Ficoll-Paque protocol was used to isolate PBMCs from peripheral blood. Dynabeads CD4 and CD8 positive selection kits were used to isolate the CD4 and CD8 T-cell fractions. TriZol was used to extract RNA from bulk PBMCs, from CD4 and CD8 fractions, and from dextramer-positive and dextramer-negative fractions. Germline trimming amounts to 4 bases on V and 5 bases on J, with 18 as the count of junction bases outside the gene matches. The CDR3 measures 18 amino acids from cysteine to phenylalanine. The sequence is cut down to CDR3 DNA, 54 bases in frame from base 1. The germline V gene supplies CDR1 SGHRS and CDR2 YFSETQ.

This sequence uses TRBV5-1 and TRBJ2-7; 10 middle bases align to TRBD2. This sequence originates from a man aged 25 to 40 who received the YFV17D yellow fever vaccine. Sample: CD4+ T cells sorted from PBMCs, taken 45 days after the yellow fever booster vaccination. This receptor has the CDR3 CASSGSLAGPTAGNEQYF. The DNA is TGCGCCAGCAGCGGGTCACTAGCGGGACCAACCGCCGGGAACGAGCAGTACTTC. Reference TRBV5-1 and TRBJ2-7 genes cover what lies past the CDR3, so the full variable domain is KAGVTQTPRYLIKTRGQQVTLSCSPISGHRSVSWYQQTPGQGLQFLFEYFSETQRNKGNFPGRFSGRQFSNSRSEMNVSTLELGDSALYLCASSGSLAGPTAGNEQYFGPGTRLTVT.